This T cell receptor beta chain originates from a study of T cells in localized non-small cell lung cancer. Overall study findings and caveats: In adjacent lung appeared a median around 60 of the top 100 tumor clones.

Trimming took 0 bases from V and 1 from J, leaving 13 bases between them. CDR3 length: 16 residues. Germline values: CDR1 SGHNT, CDR2 YYREEE (reference sequence). Libraries were prepared by immunoSEQ multiplex PCR; TCRdb keeps only in-frame clonotypes and omits some of them. The data show tens of thousands of clones, approximately 90% seen once. With respect to this clone: Its antigen is unidentified.

The V call is TRBV5-4, the J call TRBJ1-1; tentatively, D is TRBD1 (5 bases). The source was peripheral blood, collected before any cancer treatment. This sequence originates from a woman aged 40-69 years with stage I squamous cell lung carcinoma. This CDR3 is CASSLGQGVRNTEAFF. In nucleotides, the CDR3 is TGTGCCAGCAGCTTGGGCCAGGGAGTAAGGAACACTGAAGCTTTCTTT.